These T cell receptor beta chains were read from a single sample in a study of OX40 agonist ivuxolimab in advanced cancers. TCRdb's copy holds only in-frame clones and misses some; the assay was immunoSEQ multiplex PCR. The sample comprises about 18,000 clones, just over 70% of which are singletons, and roughly 15% rests with the top ten. Material: CD4+ or CD8+ T cells sorted from blood, obtained in a trial of the OX40 agonist ivuxolimab. All receptors derive from an adult with an advanced solid tumor such as melanoma, head and neck, liver or kidney cancer. Each CDR3 is given with its conserved first and last residue.

J: TRBJ2-7; V: TRBV11-3; CDR3: CASSSRDIPYEQYF
J: TRBJ1-3; V: TRBV7-9; CDR3: CASSITGNTIYF
J: TRBJ1-4; V: TRBV28; CDR3: CASSLGTGGGEKLFF
J: TRBJ2-3; V: TRBV10-3; CDR3: CAISDAGTGGRADTQYF
J: TRBJ2-5; V: TRBV15; CDR3: CATSWTSGMDETQYF
J: TRBJ1-2; V: TRBV29-1; CDR3: CSVAGTGSYGYTF
J: TRBJ2-3; V: TRBV6-1; CDR3: CASSELADDTQYF
J: TRBJ2-7; V: TRBV4-1; CDR3: CASSQGTGKGYEQYF
J: TRBJ1-2; V: TRBV6-4; CDR3: CASRAAQPPRECYGYTF
J: TRBJ2-7; V: TRBV18; CDR3: CASSTRLAGYPYEQYF
J: TRBJ2-7; V: TRBV5-6; CDR3: CASSPESTDYEQYF
J: TRBJ1-2; V: TRBV9; CDR3: CASSDLGGRAGYTF